What follows describes a single T cell receptor beta chain. These data are taken from a study of T cells in localized non-small cell lung cancer. Using immunoSEQ multiplex PCR, the repertoire was profiled, and TCRdb retains in-frame clones only, with some absent. The data show about 64,000 clones, roughly 76% seen once. Germline CDR1 is LNHNV and CDR2 is YYDKDF (reference sequence). The CDR3 loop spans 15 amino acids. Trimming stripped 9 bases from V and 1 base from J, with 17 bases between. The receptor comes from a man aged 40-75 years with stage II lung adenocarcinoma. This material consisted of PBMCs, taken before any cancer treatment. This sequence joins TRBV15 and TRBJ2-3, with a possible D match to TRBD1 (6 bases). The CDR3 nucleotides read TGTGCCACTAACGAAGACAGGCGACGCACAGATACGCAGTATTTT. This codes for CATNEDRRRTDTQYF.